This T cell receptor beta chain was recovered during a study of CD8 T cells in Susac syndrome. Whole-study findings and limits: An acknowledgment was made by the study that its TCR sequencing and HLA analysis involved relatively few individuals.

This CDR3 is 14 amino acids long. CDR1 MGHDK and CDR2 SYGVNS come from the germline V gene. Trimming stripped 6 bases from V and 0 bases from J, with 9 bases between. CD8+ and CD4+ T cells from blood underwent TCR beta sequencing, which was carried out in a high-throughput format. Note on this clonotype: Its antigen is not known.

cDNA came from around 0.5 to 1 ug RNA primed by random hexamers. Across 54 Vbeta and 13 Jbeta, TCR beta CDR3 was amplified with immunoSEQ multiplex PCR. MiXCR, run by TCRdb on the immunoSEQ multiplex PCR reads, gives a single entry per CDR3 protein. The sample lists some 120,000 distinct CDR3 sequences, about nine tenths occurring once. V usage is TRBV25-1 and J usage is TRBJ1-5; perhaps TRBD1 as D (6 bases). This TCR came from a human donor in good health. What was sequenced was CD4+ T cells from PBMCs. CDR3 nucleotides: TGTGCCAGCAGGAGCAGGGGTAGCAATCAGCCCCAGCATTTT. Amino acid sequence: CASRSRGSNQPQHF.